Listed below are T cell receptor beta chains from one sample, sequenced in a study of blood T cell repertoires in COVID-19. TCRdb's table, derived via immunoSEQ multiplex PCR, lists solely in-frame clones and lacks some. The sample contains some 230,000 clones, about nine tenths of which appear only once. The specimen sequenced was peripheral blood. These receptors all come from a man aged 25-40 years who had recovered from COVID-19. CDR3s include the opening cysteine and the closing phenylalanine or tryptophan. A D gene is named only where the DNA matches it firmly. The size of a clone is reported for some rows only, either as once, few or many, or as a class for expanded clones.

v_gene	abundance	d_gene	j_gene	CDR3nt	CDR3aa
TRBV5-1	NA	TRBD1	TRBJ2-2	TGCGCCAGCAGCCTAACAGGGGGCGGGACCGGGGAGCTGTTTTTT	CASSLTGGGTGELFF
TRBV27	NA	NA	TRBJ2-1	TGTGCCAGCAGTTACGACAGCATGGTCAATGAGCAGTTCTTC	CASSYDSMVNEQFF
TRBV14	few	NA	TRBJ1-4	TGTGCCAGCAGCCAAGTGGGTGGGCTCCTCGGAGAAAAACTGTTTTTT	CASSQVGGLLGEKLFF
TRBV6-5	NA	NA	TRBJ2-7	TGTGCCAGCAGTTCCACGACAGGTGGAACCTACGAGCAGTACTTC	CASSSTTGGTYEQYF
TRBV6-1	NA	TRBD2	TRBJ2-5	TGTGCCAGCAGTCAAACTAGCGGGGGTGAGACCCAGTACTTC	CASSQTSGGETQYF
TRBV4-1	NA	TRBD2	TRBJ2-5	TGCGCCAGCAGCCCCTACCGGCGGGGGGGGGCCTCGTACCAAGAGACCCAGTACTTC	CASSPYRRGGASYQETQYF
TRBV2	NA	TRBD2	TRBJ2-2	TGTGCCAGCAGTGAAAGGCTAGCGGGGGACACCGGGGAGCTGTTTTTT	CASSERLAGDTGELFF
TRBV5-5	NA	NA	TRBJ2-5	TGTGCCAGCAGCAACCGGGGCGGGGATAGATGGGAGACCCAGTACTTC	CASSNRGGDRWETQYF
TRBV3-1/TRBV3-2	NA	NA	TRBJ2-7	TGTGCCAGCAGCCAAACCCTAAGCTACGAGCAGTACTTC	CASSQTLSYEQYF
TRBV4-3	NA	NA	TRBJ2-3	TGCGCCAGCAGCCAAGATCTCGCGGGGGCCACAGATACGCAGTATTTT	CASSQDLAGATDTQYF
TRBV27	NA	NA	TRBJ2-1	TGTGCCAGCAGTCCCCGATCCCGACAATGGGCCCACAATGAGCAGTTCTTC	CASSPRSRQWAHNEQFF
TRBV6-5	NA	TRBD2	TRBJ2-5	TGTGCCAGCAGTTACGGAGCGGGGGGCCAATTAGAGACCCAGTACTTC	CASSYGAGGQLETQYF
TRBV27	NA	TRBD1	TRBJ1-2	TGTGCCAGCAGTATTGACAGGGTGGGGTCTGGCTACACCTTC	CASSIDRVGSGYTF
TRBV6-5	NA	NA	TRBJ1-5	TGTGCCAGCAGTCGTGGCAATCAGCCCCAGCATTTT	CASSRGNQPQHF
TRBV10-3	once	TRBD2	TRBJ2-3	TGTGCCATCAGTGAGGGTAATAGCGGGAGCACAGATACGCAGTATTTT	CAISEGNSGSTDTQYF
TRBV2	once	TRBD1	TRBJ1-1	TGTGCCAGCAGCAGAGGGGGGACAGGCGGGACTGAAGCTTTCTTT	CASSRGGTGGTEAFF
TRBV6-2/TRBV6-3	NA	NA	TRBJ1-5	TGTGCCAGCAGTTTCCCTTTGGGCAGTTATAGCAATCAGCCCCAGCATTTT	CASSFPLGSYSNQPQHF
TRBV5-5	NA	NA	TRBJ1-2	TGTGCCAGCAGCTTGGGTCCGGCAGCGGGCCCCTACACCTTC	CASSLGPAAGPYTF
TRBV12-5	NA	NA	TRBJ1-5	TGTGCTAGTGGTTTGTCGGGGGGCGGCCAGCCCCAGCATTTT	CASGLSGGGQPQHF
TRBV7-6	once	TRBD1	TRBJ2-7	TGTGCCAGCAGCTGGGACCGGGACAGGGACCTCCACGAGCAGTACTTC	CASSWDRDRDLHEQYF
TRBV19	NA	TRBD1	TRBJ1-2	TGTGCCAGTATGGACAGGGGGCTTCATGGCTACACCTTC	CASMDRGLHGYTF
TRBV5-4	NA	TRBD1	TRBJ2-3	TGTGCCAGCAGCTTTCCGGGACAGGGGACAGATACGCAGTATTTT	CASSFPGQGTDTQYF
TRBV7-9	NA	NA	TRBJ1-1	TGTGCCAGCAGTAATACACTAGAAGCTTTCTTT	CASSNTLEAFF
TRBV11-2	NA	TRBD2	TRBJ2-1	TGTGCCAGCAGCCACCTAGCGGGGGGGGTAAATGAGCAGTTCTTC	CASSHLAGGVNEQFF
TRBV19	NA	NA	TRBJ2-2	TGTGCCAGTAGTACTCAGGTTAACACCGGGGAGCTGTTTTTT	CASSTQVNTGELFF
TRBV29-1	NA	TRBD1	TRBJ2-3	TGCAGCGTTGGGAACAGGGGAACAGATACGCAGTATTTT	CSVGNRGTDTQYF
TRBV27	NA	TRBD1	TRBJ1-2	TGTGCCAGCAGTTTCACAGGGGACTATGGCTACACCTTC	CASSFTGDYGYTF
TRBV27	NA	TRBD1	TRBJ1-6	TGTGCCAGCAGTTTGAAAACAGGGGCGGACTATAATTCACCCCTCCACTTT	CASSLKTGADYNSPLHF
TRBV30	NA	NA	TRBJ1-6	TGTGCCTGGAGTGTACGACTGACGAGGAATTCACCCCTCCACTTT	CAWSVRLTRNSPLHF
TRBV3-1/TRBV3-2	once	NA	TRBJ1-5	TGTGCCAGCAGCCAGACTGACAGTCGGCCCCAGCATTTT	CASSQTDSRPQHF
TRBV19	NA	TRBD1	TRBJ2-2	TGTGCCAGCGGAGACAGGGGAAAGCGGTTCGGGGAGCTGTTTTTT	CASGDRGKRFGELFF
TRBV18	NA	NA	TRBJ1-2	TGTGCCAGCTCACCGCAGGGAGGCAACTATGGCTACACCTTC	CASSPQGGNYGYTF
TRBV6-5	NA	TRBD1	TRBJ1-3	TGTGCCAGCAGCGACGGACAGGGCGCAAACACCATATATTTT	CASSDGQGANTIYF
TRBV5-1	NA	TRBD1	TRBJ1-2	TGCGCCAGCAGCATATCGGGACAGACCTATGGCTACACCTTC	CASSISGQTYGYTF
TRBV2	NA	NA	TRBJ1-6	TGTGCCAGCAGTGAACTACAGGGTTATAATTCACCCCTCCACTTT	CASSELQGYNSPLHF
TRBV6-1	few	NA	TRBJ1-1	TGTGCCAGCAGTGATGGTGAAGGGGTCACTGAAGCTTTCTTT	CASSDGEGVTEAFF
TRBV10-2	NA	TRBD1	TRBJ2-2	TGCGCCAGCAGTCACTCAGGGGGCGCAGGTACCGGGGAGCTGTTTTTT	CASSHSGGAGTGELFF
TRBV10-3	NA	NA	TRBJ2-5	TGTGCCATCAGTGATCTGGGAAGGGGGAAAGAGACCCAGTACTTC	CAISDLGRGKETQYF
TRBV11-1	once	TRBD1	TRBJ2-1	TGTGCCAGCAGCTTAAGGGGACAGGGGGTCAATGAGCAGTTCTTC	CASSLRGQGVNEQFF
TRBV18	NA	TRBD1	TRBJ1-5	TGTGCCAGCTCACTTACAGGGGCCCGCAATCAGCCCCAGCATTTT	CASSLTGARNQPQHF
TRBV18	NA	TRBD1	TRBJ2-7	TGTGCCAGCAAACAGGGGTACGAGCAGTACTTC	CASKQGYEQYF
TRBV19	NA	NA	TRBJ2-7	TGTGCCAGTAGTATAGATGGTTCAACAGGGACCCTTGGGGAGCAGTACTTC	CASSIDGSTGTLGEQYF
TRBV19	NA	NA	TRBJ2-1	TGTGCCAGTAGTATGTGGCAGGCCTCTTATGGTGAGCAGTTCTTC	CASSMWQASYGEQFF
TRBV7-2	NA	NA	TRBJ2-3	TGTGCCAGCAGCCTGGCAGGGAATACGCAGTATTTT	CASSLAGNTQYF
TRBV7-2	NA	NA	TRBJ1-5	TGTGCCAGCAGCTCCCACGGGAATCAGCCCCAGCATTTT	CASSSHGNQPQHF
TRBV5-1	NA	TRBD1	TRBJ2-7	TGCGCCAGCAGCTTGAGTAGCCGTAAGACCGGGACAGCCACCTACGAGCAGTACTTC	CASSLSSRKTGTATYEQYF
TRBV6-6	NA	TRBD2	TRBJ2-1	TGTGCCAGCAGTCCTCGTCACGGGGAGGGGTCCAATGAGCAGTTCTTC	CASSPRHGEGSNEQFF
TRBV29-1	NA	TRBD2	TRBJ2-3	TGCAGCTCATCCCGGGGGGAGGGCACAGATACGCAGTATTTT	CSSSRGEGTDTQYF
TRBV7-9	few	NA	TRBJ1-6	TGTGCCAGCAGCTCTAGTGGTGCGTTGACACCCCTCCACTTT	CASSSSGALTPLHF
TRBV4-3	NA	NA	TRBJ2-1	TGCGCCAGCAGCCAGGAACAGGGAAATGAGCAGTTCTTC	CASSQEQGNEQFF
TRBV30	NA	NA	TRBJ1-5	TGTGCCTGGAGTGAGAAGGCAGGGAGGACGCCCCAGCATTTT	CAWSEKAGRTPQHF
TRBV19	NA	NA	TRBJ1-2	NA	CASTSDRGRPYGYTF
TRBV5-6	NA	NA	TRBJ2-5	TGTGCCAGCAGCTTGGTTCGGGGTCATTTCCAAGAGACCCAGTACTTC	CASSLVRGHFQETQYF
TRBV3-1/TRBV3-2	NA	NA	TRBJ2-2	TGTGCCAGCAGCCAGACAGGTAACACCGGGGAGCTGTTTTTT	CASSQTGNTGELFF
TRBV27	NA	NA	TRBJ2-7	TGCGCCAGCAGTTCGACAGTCTACGAGCAGTACTTC	CASSSTVYEQYF